The next 8 T cell receptor beta chains were all read from a single sample in a study of shared clonotypes between healthy human individuals. Generated by immunoSEQ multiplex PCR, the TCRdb table keeps only in-frame clones and is missing some. The data contain approximately 2,000,000 clones, 80% to 95% of them seen just once; the ten biggest clones take up around 0.38%. The sequenced material came from naive CD4+ T cells from PBMCs. Subset noted: CD45RA+ positively selected. The receptors come from a man aged 18 to 29 in good health. Some clones in this sample may be carry-over from other donors' samples.

The chain employs TRBV4-2 and TRBJ1-2; D is perhaps TRBD1 (5 bases). The CDR3 has 15 amino acids. Germline-derived CDR1 and CDR2 are LGHNA and YNFKEQ. Between the trimmed V and J ends, which lost 3 bases and 0 bases, there was a span of 11 bases. In nucleotides, the CDR3 is TGTGCCAGCAGCCACAGAACAGGACCTAACTATGGCTACACCTTC. It is translated as CASSHRTGPNYGYTF.

V and J are TRBV15 and TRBJ2-3; TRBD2 matches at 8 bases. Germline assignment: CDR1 LNHNV and CDR2 YYDKDF (reference sequence). The CDR3 is 17 amino acids. V gave up 6 bases and J gave up 1 base; unmatched junction bases: 12. The CDR3 DNA follows: TGTGCCACCAGGAACCTCCCACTAGCGGAGGGCACAGATACGCAGTATTTT. This codes for CATRNLPLAEGTDTQYF.

The chain employs TRBV5-1 and TRBJ2-4, with TRBD2 matching over 10 bases. The CDR3 contains 14 residues. Per germline, CDR1 SGHRS and CDR2 YFSETQ. After removal of 5 bases from V and 5 bases from J, the junction contained 4 bases not matched to a gene. CDR3 loop: CASRRTSGENIQYF. The DNA of the CDR3 is TGCGCCAGCAGGCGGACTAGCGGAGAAAACATTCAGTACTTC.

The rearrangement joins TRBV30 to TRBJ2-3, with D possibly matching TRBD1 (6 bases). The CDR3 totals 14 residues. The germline CDR1 and CDR2 sequences are GTSNPN and SVGIG (reference sequence). The V end was cut by 0 bases, the J end by 4 bases, with 11 bases between. Here the CDR3 reads CAWSVYREADTQYF. In nucleotides, the CDR3 is TGTGCCTGGAGTGTATACAGGGAAGCAGATACGCAGTATTTT.

V is TRBV10-3 and J is TRBJ1-2, with 9 nucleotides matching TRBD1. Trimming took 4 bases from V and 7 from J; bases not matched to a gene: 10. The CDR3 has 15 residues. The germline CDR1 and CDR2 sequences are ENHRY and SYGVKD. The CDR3 protein is CAISAGQGIVRGYTF. CDR3 nucleotide sequence: TGTGCCATCAGTGCGGGACAGGGAATCGTACGTGGCTACACCTTC.

The chain couples TRBV5-1 to TRBJ2-7; D may be TRBD1 (6 bases). Trimming took 4 bases from V and 2 from J, leaving 25 bases between them. Germline values: CDR1 SGHRS, CDR2 YFSETQ. The CDR3 sequence is 18 residues long. The DNA of the CDR3 is TGCGCCAGCAGCCCCGCCCCCCTAAGGACAGATACTACCTACGAGCAGTACTTC. This encodes CASSPAPLRTDTTYEQYF.

The chain is built from TRBV9 and TRBJ1-1; TRBD1 matches at 8 bases. Germline V gene lookup returns CDR1 SGDLS and CDR2 YYNGEE. The CDR3 is made up of 16 amino acids. Germline trimming cut 0 bases from V and 2 bases from J; bases unmatched to any gene: 6. Here the CDR3 DNA reads TGTGCCAGCAGCGTAGCTCCGGACAGGGTAAACACTGAAGCTTTCTTT. It is translated as CASSVAPDRVNTEAFF.

This clone was seen only once. The genes are TRBV5-4 and TRBJ2-1; tentative D call: TRBD2 (5 bases). Trimming removed 4 bases at V and 0 bases at J, with 14 bases between. The CDR3 has 16 amino acids. From germline, CDR1 is SGHNT and CDR2 YYREEE (reference sequence). The CDR3 coding sequence is TGTGCCAGCAGCCCCCGGGCGGGTAGCTCCTACAATGAGCAGTTCTTC. Translated: CASSPRAGSSYNEQFF.